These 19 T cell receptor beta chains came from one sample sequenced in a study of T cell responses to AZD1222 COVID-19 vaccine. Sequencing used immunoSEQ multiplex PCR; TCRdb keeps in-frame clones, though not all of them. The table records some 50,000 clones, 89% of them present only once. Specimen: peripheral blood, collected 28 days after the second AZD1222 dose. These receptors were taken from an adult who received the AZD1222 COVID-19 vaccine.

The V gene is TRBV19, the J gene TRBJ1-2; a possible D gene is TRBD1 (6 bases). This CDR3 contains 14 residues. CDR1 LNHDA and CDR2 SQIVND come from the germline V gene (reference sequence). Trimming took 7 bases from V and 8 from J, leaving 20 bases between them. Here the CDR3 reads CASNHLERGYGYTF. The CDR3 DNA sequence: TGTGCCAGTAATCATCTAGAGAGGGGGTACGGCTACACCTTC.

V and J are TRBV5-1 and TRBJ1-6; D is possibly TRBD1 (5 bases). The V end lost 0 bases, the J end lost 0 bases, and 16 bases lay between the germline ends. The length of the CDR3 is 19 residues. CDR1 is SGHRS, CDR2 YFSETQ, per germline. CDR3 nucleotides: TGCGCCAGCAGCTTGGACGACCGGGGCCGTAGCTCCTATAATTCACCCCTCCACTTT. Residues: CASSLDDRGRSSYNSPLHF.

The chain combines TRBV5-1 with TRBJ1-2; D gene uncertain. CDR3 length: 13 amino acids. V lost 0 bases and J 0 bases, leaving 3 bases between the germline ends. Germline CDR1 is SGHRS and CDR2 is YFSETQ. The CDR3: CASSLGANYGYTF. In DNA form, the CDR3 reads TGCGCCAGCAGCTTGGGAGCTAACTATGGCTACACCTTC. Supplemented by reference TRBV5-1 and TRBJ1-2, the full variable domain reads KAGVTQTPRYLIKTRGQQVTLSCSPISGHRSVSWYQQTPGQGLQFLFEYFSETQRNKGNFPGRFSGRQFSNSRSEMNVSTLELGDSALYLCASSLGANYGYTFGSGTRLTVV.

The CDR3 DNA reads as TGTGCCAGTAGTTCAATGGTCGCGGAAGAGACCCAGTACTTC. Translating it yields CASSSMVAEETQYF. This rearrangement joins TRBV19 to TRBJ2-5; D unresolved. The V and J ends lost 5 bases and 3 bases respectively, with 13 bases between them. CDR1 is LNHDA and CDR2 is SQIVND in the germline V gene (reference sequence). CDR3 length equals 14 residues.

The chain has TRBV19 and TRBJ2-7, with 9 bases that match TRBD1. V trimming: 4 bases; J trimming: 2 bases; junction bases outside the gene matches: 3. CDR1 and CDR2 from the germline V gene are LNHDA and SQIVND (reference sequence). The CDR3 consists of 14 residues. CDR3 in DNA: TGTGCCAGTAGTAGGGGACAGGGTCCCTACGAGCAGTACTTC. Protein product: CASSRGQGPYEQYF.

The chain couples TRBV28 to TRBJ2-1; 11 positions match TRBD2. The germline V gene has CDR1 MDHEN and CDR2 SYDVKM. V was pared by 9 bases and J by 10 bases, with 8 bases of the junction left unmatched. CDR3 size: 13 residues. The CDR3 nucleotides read TGTGCCAGTAGGAATAGCGGGAGGGTCGAGCAGTTCTTC. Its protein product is CASRNSGRVEQFF.

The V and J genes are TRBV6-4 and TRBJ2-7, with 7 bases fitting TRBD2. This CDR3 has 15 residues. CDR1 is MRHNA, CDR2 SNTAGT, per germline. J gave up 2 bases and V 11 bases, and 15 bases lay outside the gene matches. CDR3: CAGSRSVRGTYEQYF. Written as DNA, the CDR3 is TGTGCCGGATCTAGGTCGGTGCGGGGGACCTACGAGCAGTACTTC.

The CDR3 region has the DNA TGTGCCAGCAGCTCGGGGCGGGGGAGTTACGAGCAGTACTTC. The encoded protein is CASSSGRGSYEQYF. The chain employs TRBV13 and TRBJ2-7; 7 bases are shared with TRBD2. Germline trimming cut 4 bases from V and 4 bases from J; bases unmatched to any gene: 7. The germline CDR1 and CDR2 sequences are PRHDT and FYEKMQ (reference sequence). The CDR3 totals 14 residues.

CDR3 protein: CASSTRTHPWEAFF. In DNA form, the CDR3 reads TGTGCCAGTAGTACTAGGACCCATCCTTGGGAAGCTTTCTTT. V and J are TRBV19 and TRBJ1-1; no clear D gene. V shed 4 bases and J shed 8 bases, with 17 bases lying between them. Germline V gene data show CDR1 as LNHDA and CDR2 as SQIVND (reference sequence). CDR3 size: 14 residues.

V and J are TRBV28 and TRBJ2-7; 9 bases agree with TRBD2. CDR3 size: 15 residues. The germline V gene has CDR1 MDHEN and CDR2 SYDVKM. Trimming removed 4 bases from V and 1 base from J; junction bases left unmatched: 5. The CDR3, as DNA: TGTGCCAGCAGTTCCCTGACTAGCGGTTCCTACGAGCAGTACTTC. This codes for CASSSLTSGSYEQYF.

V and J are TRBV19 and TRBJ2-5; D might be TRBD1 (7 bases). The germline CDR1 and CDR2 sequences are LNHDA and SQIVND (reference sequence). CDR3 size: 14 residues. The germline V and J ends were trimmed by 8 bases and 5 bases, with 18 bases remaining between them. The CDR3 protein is CASGTVRGPETQYF. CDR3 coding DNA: TGTGCCAGTGGGACTGTAAGGGGGCCTGAGACCCAGTACTTC.

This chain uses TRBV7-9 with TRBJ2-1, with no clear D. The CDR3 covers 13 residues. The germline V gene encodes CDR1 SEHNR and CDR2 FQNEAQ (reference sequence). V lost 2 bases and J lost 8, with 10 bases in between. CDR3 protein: CASSLSAADEQFF. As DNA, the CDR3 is TGTGCCAGCAGCTTAAGTGCTGCAGATGAGCAGTTCTTC.

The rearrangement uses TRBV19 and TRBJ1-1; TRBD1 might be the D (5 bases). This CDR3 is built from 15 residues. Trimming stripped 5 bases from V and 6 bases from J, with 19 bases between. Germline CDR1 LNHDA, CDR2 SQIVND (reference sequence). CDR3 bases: TGTGCCAGTAGTCTTCCCGGGGGACTCCTCGCTGAAGCTTTCTTT. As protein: CASSLPGGLLAEAFF. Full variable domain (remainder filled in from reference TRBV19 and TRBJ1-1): DGGITQSPKYLFRKEGQNVTLSCEQNLNHDAMYWYRQDPGQGLRLIYYSQIVNDFQKGDIAEGYSVSREKKESFPLTVTSAQKNPTAFYLCASSLPGGLLAEAFFGQGTRLTVV.

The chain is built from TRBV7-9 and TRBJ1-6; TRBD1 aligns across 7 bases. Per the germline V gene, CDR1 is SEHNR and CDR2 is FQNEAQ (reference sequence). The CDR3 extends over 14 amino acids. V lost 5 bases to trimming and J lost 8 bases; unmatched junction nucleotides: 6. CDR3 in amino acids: CASSPQGLDSPLHF. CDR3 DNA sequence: TGTGCCAGCAGCCCACAGGGGCTCGATTCACCCCTCCACTTT.

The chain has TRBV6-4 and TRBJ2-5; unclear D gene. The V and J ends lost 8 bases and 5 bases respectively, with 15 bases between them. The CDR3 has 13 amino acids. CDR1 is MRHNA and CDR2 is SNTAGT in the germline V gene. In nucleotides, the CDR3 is TGTGCCAGCGCCGTCTCTCCACGGGAGACCCAGTACTTC. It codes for CASAVSPRETQYF.

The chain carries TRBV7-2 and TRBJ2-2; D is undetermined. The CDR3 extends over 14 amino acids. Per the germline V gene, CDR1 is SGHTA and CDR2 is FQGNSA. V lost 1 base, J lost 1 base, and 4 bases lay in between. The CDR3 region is CASSLVLNTGELFF. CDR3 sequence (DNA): TGTGCCAGCAGCTTAGTGCTGAACACCGGGGAGCTGTTTTTT.

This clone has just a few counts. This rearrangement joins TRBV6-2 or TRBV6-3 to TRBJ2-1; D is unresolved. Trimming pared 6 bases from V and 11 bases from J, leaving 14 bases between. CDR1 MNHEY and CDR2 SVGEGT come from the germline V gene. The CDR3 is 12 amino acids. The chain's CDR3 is CASSGLALKQFF. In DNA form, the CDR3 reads TGTGCCAGCAGCGGGCTGGCACTGAAGCAGTTCTTC.

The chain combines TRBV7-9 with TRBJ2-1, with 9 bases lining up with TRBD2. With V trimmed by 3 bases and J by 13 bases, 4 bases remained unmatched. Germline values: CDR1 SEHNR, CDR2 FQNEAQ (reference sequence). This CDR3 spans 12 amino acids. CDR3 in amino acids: CASSFLAGYQFF. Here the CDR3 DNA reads TGTGCCAGCAGCTTCCTAGCGGGGTATCAGTTCTTC.

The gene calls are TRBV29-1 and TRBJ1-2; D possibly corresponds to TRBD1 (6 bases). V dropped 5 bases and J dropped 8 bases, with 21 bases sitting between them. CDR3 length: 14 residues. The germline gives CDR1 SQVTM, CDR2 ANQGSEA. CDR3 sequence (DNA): TGCAGCGTTCCTCCTCTGGGGACAAAGGGCGGCTACACCTTC. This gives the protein CSVPPLGTKGGYTF.